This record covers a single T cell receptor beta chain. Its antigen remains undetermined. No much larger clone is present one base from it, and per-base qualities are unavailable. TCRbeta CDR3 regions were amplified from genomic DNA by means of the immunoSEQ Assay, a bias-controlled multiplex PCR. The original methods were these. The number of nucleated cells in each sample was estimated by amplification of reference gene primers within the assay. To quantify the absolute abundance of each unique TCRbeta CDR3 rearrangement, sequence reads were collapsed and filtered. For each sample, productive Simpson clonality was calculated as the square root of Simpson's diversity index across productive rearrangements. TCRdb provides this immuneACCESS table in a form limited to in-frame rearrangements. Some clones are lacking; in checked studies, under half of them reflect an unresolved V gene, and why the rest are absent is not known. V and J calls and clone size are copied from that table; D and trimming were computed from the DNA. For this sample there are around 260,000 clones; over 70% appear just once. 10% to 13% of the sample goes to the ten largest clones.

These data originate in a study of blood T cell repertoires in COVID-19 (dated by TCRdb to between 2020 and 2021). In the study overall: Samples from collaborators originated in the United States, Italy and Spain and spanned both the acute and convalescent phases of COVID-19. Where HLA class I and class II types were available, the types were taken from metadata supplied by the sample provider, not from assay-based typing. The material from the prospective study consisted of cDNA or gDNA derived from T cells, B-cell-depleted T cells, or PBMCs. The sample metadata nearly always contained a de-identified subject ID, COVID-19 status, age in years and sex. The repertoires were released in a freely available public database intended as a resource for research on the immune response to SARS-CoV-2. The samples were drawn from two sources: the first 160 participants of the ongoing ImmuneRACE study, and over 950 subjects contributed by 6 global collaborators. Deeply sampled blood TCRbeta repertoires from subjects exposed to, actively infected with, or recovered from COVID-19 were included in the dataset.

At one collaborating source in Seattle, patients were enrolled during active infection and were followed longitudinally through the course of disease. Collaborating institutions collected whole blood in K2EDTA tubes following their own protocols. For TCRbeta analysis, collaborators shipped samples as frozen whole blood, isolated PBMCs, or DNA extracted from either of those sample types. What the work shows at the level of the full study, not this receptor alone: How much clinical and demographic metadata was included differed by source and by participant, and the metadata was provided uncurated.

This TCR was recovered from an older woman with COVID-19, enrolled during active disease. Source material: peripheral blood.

Here the CDR3 is given as CASSNQGRNQPQHF. The DNA sequence is as follows: TGTGCCAGTAGTAACCAGGGTCGGAATCAGCCCCAGCATTTT. The chain employs TRBV19 and TRBJ1-5, with TRBD1 as a weak D call on 5 bases. Trimming removed 4 bases from V and 4 bases from J, leaving 11 bases between the germline ends. Looking up the germline V gene (reference sequence) yields CDR1 LNHDA and CDR2 SQIVND. Reading from cysteine to phenylalanine, the CDR3 counts 14 amino acids. Kept here is only the CDR3 DNA, which spans 42 bases and is read in frame from base 1.